This T cell receptor beta chain appears in the sequencing data of a study of human CD8 memory T cell subsets. Study outcomes and limitations: Estimated Chao1 values suggested that diversity was greater among stem-like memory T cells than among precursor exhausted T cells. High, similar diversity marked stem-like memory and precursor exhausted T cells but not effector memory cells. Few clonotypes were shared between stem-like memory and precursor exhausted T cells.

This CDR3 region has 13 residues. CDR1 and CDR2 from the germline V gene are LNHDA and SQIVND (reference sequence). Generation of TCR beta libraries used UMI-labeled 5' RACE. Under the authors' procedure: Functional CDR3 beta clonotypes, numbering between about 2,600 and 20,000, were present in each TCR beta library. With the 5' RACE reads reprocessed, TCRdb shows one record per CDR3 protein and no DNA. The V and J calls shown here were made by TCRdb, not taken from the authors' results. Reported are fewer than 20,000 distinct CDR3 sequences; the ten largest clones contain less than 6%. According to its frequency, this clonotype is medium-sized (0.01 to 0.1%). Antigen: not known.

Source material: CD8+ T cells from PBMCs. This chain joins TRBV19 and TRBJ2-7. The clonotype was recovered from a human donor in good health. The chain's CDR3 is CASSMLRNDEQYF.